Below, one TCR beta chain is given with its context. The CDR3 contains 18 residues. V was clipped by 0 bases and J by 4 bases; unmatched bases: 9. Germline V CDR1 and CDR2: KGHDR, SFDVKD. Assay: immunoSEQ multiplex PCR; the TCRdb copy retains only in-frame clones and omits some. Here the sample spans some 210,000 clones, roughly 90% being singletons. The record originates from a study of blood T cell repertoires in COVID-19. This sequence joins TRBV24-1 and TRBJ1-5; 9 bases fit TRBD1. The sample comprised peripheral blood. This receptor was identified in a man in his sixties who had recovered from COVID-19. This CDR3 reads CATSDLGLRDRENQPQHF. The CDR3 coding sequence is TGTGCCACCAGTGATTTGGGCCTCAGGGACAGGGAGAATCAGCCCCAGCATTTT.